This T cell receptor beta chain was identified in a study of Ad26.COV2.S vaccination and SARS-CoV-2 variants. In the study overall: Sample donor was a member of the COV1001 Ad26.COV2.S trial arm.

This table comes from immunoSEQ multiplex PCR, and its TCRdb copy is limited to in-frame clones, with some not included. The table includes 400,000 to 450,000 clones, about 90% detected once. Treatment defined: roughly 19 received Ad26.COV2.S at low or high dose, single or two shots; several received placebo; per-sample allocation not given. Repertoires come from day 63 after the first vaccine or placebo injection. This CDR3 region has 15 residues. With V trimmed by 7 bases and J by 2 bases, 5 bases remained unmatched. From germline, CDR1 is MDHEN and CDR2 SYDVKM. Sequencing was performed on peripheral blood, taken in a trial of Ad26.COV2.S vaccine versus placebo. This receptor was taken from a person between 18 and 60 years old who received the Ad26.COV2.S COVID-19 vaccine or a placebo. The V and J genes are TRBV28 and TRBJ2-1; 10 bases fit TRBD2. The CDR3 loop is CASTQGLAAYNEQFF. Written as DNA, the CDR3 is TGTGCCAGCACCCAAGGACTAGCGGCCTACAATGAGCAGTTCTTC.